This entry lists 14 T cell receptor beta chains sequenced from one sample in a study of post-analysis software for immune sequencing data. Whole-study findings and limits: About five TRBV segments, including TRBV5-6, TRBV5-1 and TRBV20-1, were more frequent in patients than controls.

cDNA libraries of TCR beta carried unique molecular identifiers. Using its own MiXCR run on the PCR reads, TCRdb lists one record per CDR3 protein. The sample yields about 540,000 distinct CDR3 sequences, roughly 34% seen once. No antigen has been assigned to these receptors. Sequenced: blood. These receptors were obtained from a girl aged 2-17 years with multiple sclerosis.

The chain employs TRBV5-6 and TRBJ1-2; D not certain. The germline gives CDR1 SGHDT, CDR2 YYEEEE. V lost 2 bases and J lost 4, with 15 bases in between. The CDR3 is made up of 15 amino acids. CDR3 residues: CASSLFGYSPYGYTF. In DNA form, the CDR3 reads TGTGCCAGCAGCTTATTCGGGTACAGCCCCTATGGCTACACCTTC.

This clonotype was picked up a small number of times. The CDR3 DNA reads as TGCAGTGCTAGTGTAGCGGGGGTGGAGACCCAGTACTTC. Amino acid sequence: CSASVAGVETQYF. This chain connects TRBV20-1 to TRBJ2-5; 9 bases are shared with TRBD2. Per germline, CDR1 DFQATT and CDR2 SNEGSKA (reference sequence). V lost 3 bases, J lost 5 bases, and 4 bases stayed unmatched. The CDR3 contains 13 residues.

This clonotype showed up just a few times. V is TRBV27 and J is TRBJ2-1; 8 nucleotides line up with TRBD2. There are 15 residues in the CDR3. The J segment lost 6 bases and the V segment lost 6 bases, leaving 10 bases of the junction unmatched. Germline V gives CDR1 MNHEY, CDR2 SMNVEV (reference sequence). CDR3 in amino acids: CASSTPGLGLNEQFF. CDR3 nucleotide sequence: TGTGCCAGCAGCACCCCGGGACTAGGGCTCAATGAGCAGTTCTTC.

This clonotype has more than one count but fewer than ten. The V gene is TRBV6-5, the J gene TRBJ1-2, with TRBD1 matching 7 bases. Germline V CDR1 and CDR2: MNHEY, SVGAGI. The V segment lost 5 bases and the J segment 0 bases; nucleotides outside the gene matches: 3. The length of the CDR3 is 14 residues. CDR3 DNA sequence: TGTGCCAGCAGTAGACAGGGCTCTAACTATGGCTACACCTTC. Its translation is CASSRQGSNYGYTF.

This clonotype turned up a few times. The chain couples TRBV7-3 to TRBJ2-5; 7 bases are a match to TRBD1. CDR3 length: 15 residues. Trimming took 0 bases from V and 5 from J; bases not matched to a gene: 6. Germline V gene lookup returns CDR1 SGHTA and CDR2 FQGTGA. This CDR3 reads CASSLTQTGLETQYF. CDR3 DNA sequence: TGTGCCAGCAGCTTAACGCAGACAGGGCTGGAGACCCAGTACTTC.

The V and J genes are TRBV29-1 and TRBJ1-6, with no clear D. V was trimmed by 5 bases and J by 7 bases, leaving 21 bases between them. Germline lookup yields CDR1 SQVTM and CDR2 ANQGSEA. The CDR3 runs 16 residues. In DNA, the CDR3 is TGCAGCGTTCCCCTTCTGGGAGTTCGATTAAATTCACCCCTCCACTTT. Protein: CSVPLLGVRLNSPLHF.

This clonotype has only a few counts. This chain connects TRBV15 to TRBJ2-4; TRBD1 or TRBD2 may be the D gene (5 bases each). Germline V lookup: CDR1 LNHNV, CDR2 YYDKDF (reference sequence). CDR3 length: 13 residues. V gave up 1 base and J gave up 13 bases, with 14 bases separating them. Here the CDR3 DNA reads TGTGCCACCAGCAGAGTTAGGGACGGGGAGCAGTACTTC. Translating it yields CATSRVRDGEQYF.

This clonotype appeared a few times. V is TRBV28 and J is TRBJ1-4; 9 nucleotides line up with TRBD1. The germline CDR1 and CDR2 sequences are MDHEN and SYDVKM. The CDR3 is 14 residues long. The V and J ends lost 4 bases and 7 bases, in that order; junction bases with no gene match: 4. The CDR3 reads CASSSGTGSEKLFF. In nucleotides, the CDR3 is TGTGCCAGCAGTTCCGGGACAGGGTCTGAAAAACTGTTTTTT.

This clonotype was counted between two and nine times. This sequence joins TRBV4-2 and TRBJ2-7; D is possibly TRBD1 (5 bases). With 4 bases removed from V and 0 bases from J, the gap between germline ends came to 10 bases. Germline assignment: CDR1 LGHNA and CDR2 YNFKEQ. The CDR3 is 14 residues long. CDR3 DNA sequence: TGTGCCAGCAGCCTCCGCAGGGACTCCTACGAGCAGTACTTC. This sequence encodes CASSLRRDSYEQYF.

CDR3 nucleotides: TGTGCCAGCAGCTTAGGCCGGTTCGACCCCCAGCATTTT. This translates into CASSLGRFDPQHF. This chain joins TRBV7-2 and TRBJ1-5, with D uncertain. The CDR3 length is 13 residues. V was shortened by 1 base and J by 10 bases, with 11 bases between the two germline ends. CDR1 is SGHTA, CDR2 FQGNSA, per germline.

The rearrangement uses TRBV6-4 and TRBJ2-5; D possibly corresponds to TRBD1 (5 bases). V lost 5 bases to trimming and J lost 4 bases, with 20 bases between them. Germline CDR1 MRHNA, CDR2 SNTAGT. The CDR3 loop spans 16 amino acids. Written as DNA, the CDR3 is TGTGCCAGCAGTCGCCAGACCGACAGTTGGGGAGAGACCCAGTACTTC. This gives the protein CASSRQTDSWGETQYF.

The chain joins TRBV5-6 to TRBJ2-7; 10 bases match TRBD2. The CDR3 is made up of 16 amino acids. V shed 3 bases, J shed 4 bases, and the junction held 10 bases outside the gene matches. Germline V lookup: CDR1 SGHDT, CDR2 YYEEEE. CDR3 loop: CASSYLQREGGYEQYF. The CDR3 coding sequence is TGTGCCAGCAGCTACCTCCAGCGGGAGGGGGGGTACGAGCAGTACTTC.

In this sample, this clonotype turned up a few times. The V gene is TRBV7-2, the J gene TRBJ1-2; 7 bases match TRBD1. The CDR3 is 15 amino acids. The ends lost 4 bases at V and 6 bases at J; junction bases unmatched: 11. CDR1 and CDR2 (germline): SGHTA, FQGNSA. CDR3 residues: CASSSKGAGGHGYTF. The CDR3 bases are TGTGCCAGCAGCTCCAAAGGGGCAGGGGGGCATGGCTACACCTTC. The variable domain in full, with the rest retrieved from reference TRBV7-2 and TRBJ1-2, is GAGVSQSPSNKVTEKGKDVELRCDPISGHTALYWYRQSLGQGLEFLIYFQGNSAPDKSGLPSDRFSAERTGGSVSTLTIQRTQQEDSAVYLCASSSKGAGGHGYTFGSGTRLTVV.

A word on this clonotype: One base away lies a much larger clone, so this may be a sequencing read error. This chain uses TRBV15 with TRBJ1-4; possibly TRBD1 for D (5 bases). Germline values: CDR1 LNHNV, CDR2 YYDKDF (reference sequence). The CDR3 has 15 residues. V was clipped by 2 bases and J by 5 bases, with 12 bases between them. The CDR3 here is CATSRPDGGNEKLFF. CDR3 bases: TGTGCCACCAGCAGACCAGACGGGGGGAATGAAAAACTGTTTTTT.